Listed here is a single TCR beta chain. Antigen unknown. CDR3 size: 16 residues. The V and J ends lost 5 bases and 1 base, in that order; junction bases with no gene match: 5. The germline gives CDR1 SGHVS, CDR2 FNYEAQ. These data belong to a study of T cell repertoires in cytomegalovirus infection. Study in general: The public TCR beta signatures pointed to both CMV infection and matching HLA type.

Notes on the study in general: Identification of carriers of CMV plus the relevant HLA was achieved through cumulative public TCR beta family frequency. HLA-C-restricted CMV clonotypes gave the most frequent clonotype in two of eight donors.

TCRdb fed the reads into MiXCR, producing one record per CDR3 protein. The data hold fewer than 1,000,000 distinct CDR3 sequences, with 30% to 40% observed a single time. The rearrangement joins TRBV7-6 to TRBJ2-3; 11 nucleotides align to TRBD2. The starting material was cultured CD8+ T cells from PBMCs, obtained from culture after CMV antigen stimulation. The TCR originated in a human donor in good health (CMV status not recorded). Some clones in this sample may be carry-over from other donors' samples. The CDR3: CASSPVSGGGTDTQYF. The CDR3 DNA is TGTGCCAGCAGCCCTGTTAGCGGGGGGGGCACAGATACGCAGTATTTT.